This is a list of T cell receptor beta chains from one sample in a study of cytomegalovirus exposure and HLA in healthy donors. The method was immunoSEQ multiplex PCR; TCRdb's version includes in-frame clones alone and lacks a portion of them. The repertoire consists of approximately 150,000 clones, with less than 90% occurring once and the leading ten covering roughly a tenth. The sequenced sample was PBMCs. These receptors came from a man between 25 and 39 years old in good health and CMV-seropositive. Each CDR3 is given with its conserved first and last residue. Fields, in order: clone size, J gene, V gene, D gene, CDR3 DNA, CDR3 protein. A D gene is named only where the DNA matches it firmly. Size tells how often a clone was seen (once, few, many) or the class of an expanded clone, and some rows leave it out.

NA	TRBJ1-1	TRBV28	NA	TGTGCCAGCAGTTCGGGACTGAGGGGTGATACTGAAGCTTTCTTT	CASSSGLRGDTEAFF
NA	TRBJ2-3	TRBV28	NA	TGTGCCATCAGAAAGCCCAGCACAGATACGCAGTATTTT	CAIRKPSTDTQYF
NA	TRBJ2-6	TRBV7-6	NA	TGTGCCAGCAGCTTAGGCAGCTCTGGGGCCAACGTCCTGACTTTC	CASSLGSSGANVLTF
once	TRBJ2-5	TRBV5-6	NA	TGTGCCAGCAGCGGAACAGGGATGGGGTACCAAGAGACCCAGTACTTC	CASSGTGMGYQETQYF
NA	TRBJ1-2	TRBV5-6	TRBD1	TGTGCCAGCAGCCAGCCGACAGGGTTCTATGGCTACACCTTC	CASSQPTGFYGYTF
NA	TRBJ2-3	TRBV29-1	NA	TGCAGCGTTACCGGACTGGTCACAGATACGCAGTATTTT	CSVTGLVTDTQYF
NA	TRBJ1-2	TRBV30	NA	TGTGCCTGGATCGGTACACCCCCGGGGGAGGCCAGGTATGGCTACACCTTC	CAWIGTPPGEARYGYTF
NA	TRBJ1-2	TRBV6-5	NA	TGTGCCAGCAGCATACAGGTTAACTATGGCTACACCTTC	CASSIQVNYGYTF
NA	TRBJ2-2	TRBV28	TRBD1	TGTGCCAGCACTACCGATCGACAGGGCCTGTTTTTT	CASTTDRQGLFF
once	TRBJ2-2	TRBV7-6	NA	TGTGCCAGCAGCTTAGCGCGGGGTGGGATGAACACCGGGGAGCTGTTTTTT	CASSLARGGMNTGELFF
NA	TRBJ2-7	TRBV19	TRBD2	TGTGCCAGTAGTACCATGACTAGCGGTAGATACGAGCAGTACTTC	CASSTMTSGRYEQYF
NA	TRBJ1-1	TRBV6-5	TRBD1	TGTGCCAGCAGGGAACCGACAGGGATTCGGACTGAAGCTTTCTTT	CASREPTGIRTEAFF
NA	TRBJ1-3	TRBV15	NA	TGTGCCACCAGCAGAGTCAAGACTATTCCCCCTGGAAACACCATATATTTT	CATSRVKTIPPGNTIYF
NA	TRBJ2-1	TRBV18	TRBD2	TGTGCCAGCTCACCTTCTCAGCGGGGGAATGATAATGAGCAGTTCTTC	CASSPSQRGNDNEQFF
NA	TRBJ2-1	TRBV13	TRBD2	TGTGCCAGCATTCTTAGCGGGAGGAGGTACAATGAGCAGTTCTTC	CASILSGRRYNEQFF
NA	TRBJ2-3	TRBV7-2	NA	TGTGCCAGCAGCTTAAGGGGGAGTAGCACAGATACGCAGTATTTT	CASSLRGSSTDTQYF
NA	TRBJ2-7	TRBV15	NA	TGTGCCACCAGCATGGGCGGGCCCTACGAGCAGTACTTC	CATSMGGPYEQYF
NA	TRBJ1-2	TRBV15	NA	TGTGCCACCAGGTTAAGGGAGGCAGGCGACTATGGCTACACCTTC	CATRLREAGDYGYTF
NA	TRBJ2-1	TRBV27	TRBD2	TGTGCCAGCAGTTTGGGACTAGCGGGAGGATCTTACAATGAGCAGTTCTTC	CASSLGLAGGSYNEQFF
NA	TRBJ2-3	TRBV25-1	TRBD2	TGTGCCAGCAGTGGCCGGCGGGGGGCGGCAGATACGCAGTATTTT	CASSGRRGAADTQYF
NA	TRBJ2-2	TRBV5-1	NA	TGCGCCAGCAGCTTGGCCCCCCAGATGTTGGCCGGGGAGCTGTTTTTT	CASSLAPQMLAGELFF
NA	TRBJ2-7	TRBV7-9	NA	TGTGCCAGCAGCCCGGGTTCCTACGAGCAGTACTTC	CASSPGSYEQYF
few	TRBJ2-7	TRBV18	NA	TGTGCCAGCTCAAACTCCGACATAGCGGCCGAGCAGTACTTC	CASSNSDIAAEQYF
NA	TRBJ1-3	TRBV7-6	TRBD1	TGTGCCACTGGACGGGGGGACAGGGGTTCTGGAAACACCATATATTTT	CATGRGDRGSGNTIYF
NA	TRBJ1-2	TRBV5-8	NA	TGTGCCAGCAGCTTGGTGGTTGGAGATGGCTACACCTTC	CASSLVVGDGYTF
NA	TRBJ2-2	TRBV29-1	NA	TGCAGCGTTGGTAGCCCCTCCGGGGAGCTGTTTTTT	CSVGSPSGELFF
NA	TRBJ2-3	TRBV6-5	NA	TGTGCCAGCAGTCAACTAGCCGCTCGAGATACGCAGTATTTT	CASSQLAARDTQYF
NA	TRBJ1-2	TRBV6-5	TRBD1	TGTGCCAGCAGCCCGGGACAGATCTATGGCTACACCTTC	CASSPGQIYGYTF
NA	TRBJ2-3	TRBV6-4	TRBD1	TGTGCCAGCAGTGCGCGAGGGGGCGCAGATACGCAGTATTTT	CASSARGGADTQYF
NA	TRBJ2-4	TRBV2	NA	TGTGCCAGCAGTGAATGGTTGGCGGGGGCTCTGAAAAACATTCAGTACTTC	CASSEWLAGALKNIQYF
NA	TRBJ2-5	TRBV14	TRBD2	TGTGCCAGCAGCTACCGGACTAGCCCCCCAGAGACCCAGTACTTC	CASSYRTSPPETQYF
NA	TRBJ2-5	TRBV5-6	TRBD2	TGTGCCAGCAGCTTGGCCGGTAGCGGGAGGGGGGAGACCCAGTACTTC	CASSLAGSGRGETQYF
NA	TRBJ1-1	TRBV27	NA	TGTGCCAGCAGTATCCCAGGGAGGCCTGAAGCTTTCTTT	CASSIPGRPEAFF
many	TRBJ1-3	TRBV7-9	NA	TGTGCCAGCAGCTTAACCGGGGGCTCTGGAAACACCATATATTTT	CASSLTGGSGNTIYF
NA	TRBJ2-7	TRBV6-1	TRBD2	TGTGCCAGCACTTTTAGCGGGGGGGCTACCTACGAGCAGTACTTC	CASTFSGGATYEQYF
NA	TRBJ2-5	TRBV28	TRBD2	TGTGCCAGCAGTTTATTCCTAGCGGGGTTGGAGACCCAGTACTTC	CASSLFLAGLETQYF
NA	TRBJ1-4	TRBV18	TRBD1	TGTGCCAGCTCACCGGGGACAGGGAGGTTGGCTAATGAAAAACTGTTTTTT	CASSPGTGRLANEKLFF
NA	TRBJ1-2	TRBV6-6	NA	TGTGCCAGCAGTGGGGACTGGACTAACTATGGCTACACCTTC	CASSGDWTNYGYTF